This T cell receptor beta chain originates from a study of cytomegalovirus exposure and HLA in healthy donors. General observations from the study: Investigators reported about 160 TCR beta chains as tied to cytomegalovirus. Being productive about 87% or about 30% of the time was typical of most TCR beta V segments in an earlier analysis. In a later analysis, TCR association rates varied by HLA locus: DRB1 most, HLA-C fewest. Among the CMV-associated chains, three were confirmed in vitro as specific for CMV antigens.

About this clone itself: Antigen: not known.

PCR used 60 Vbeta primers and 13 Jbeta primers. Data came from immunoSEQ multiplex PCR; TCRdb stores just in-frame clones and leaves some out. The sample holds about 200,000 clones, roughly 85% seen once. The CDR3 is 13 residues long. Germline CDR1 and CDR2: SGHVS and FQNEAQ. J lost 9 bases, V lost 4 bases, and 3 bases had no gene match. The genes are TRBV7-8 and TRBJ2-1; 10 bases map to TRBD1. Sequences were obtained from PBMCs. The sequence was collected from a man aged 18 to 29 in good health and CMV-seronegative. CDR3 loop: CASSWRQGAEQFF. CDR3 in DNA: TGTGCCAGCAGCTGGCGACAGGGGGCTGAGCAGTTCTTC. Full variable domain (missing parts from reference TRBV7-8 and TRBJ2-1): GAGVSQSPRYKVAKRGQDVALRCDPISGHVSLFWYQQALGQGPEFLTYFQNEAQLDKSGLPSDRFFAERPEGSVSTLKIQRTQQEDSAVYLCASSWRQGAEQFFGPGTRLTVL.